The 14 T cell receptor beta chains below all came from one sample that was sequenced in a study of T cell responses to AZD1222 COVID-19 vaccine. Produced via immunoSEQ multiplex PCR; TCRdb's table is partial and in-frame only. The sample shows 90,000 to 150,000 clones, over 85% of them seen only once. Sequenced material: peripheral blood, taken on day 0 of AZD1222 vaccination. The source of these receptors is an adult in good health.

The gene calls are TRBV3-1 (or the pseudogene TRBV3-2) and TRBJ1-6; D is unresolved. Trimming shortened V by 0 bases and J by 5 bases, and 8 bases separated the two germline ends. This CDR3 contains 15 residues. Germline V gene lookup returns CDR1 LGHDT and CDR2 YNNKEL (reference sequence). CDR3 residues: CASSQDGRNNSPLHF. DNA for the CDR3: TGTGCCAGCAGCCAAGACGGCAGGAATAATTCACCCCTCCACTTT.

This rearrangement joins TRBV28 to TRBJ1-3; 10 bases line up with TRBD1. Looked up from germline, CDR1 is MDHEN and CDR2 is SYDVKM. V lost 6 bases and J lost 0; bases outside the gene matches: 14. This CDR3 has 19 residues. The DNA for the CDR3 is TGTGCCAGCAGAGAACCAGATATCGGGACAGGGGCCTCTGGAAACACCATATATTTT. Protein product: CASREPDIGTGASGNTIYF. The full variable domain, completed using reference TRBV28 and TRBJ1-3, is DVKVTQSSRYLVKRTGEKVFLECVQDMDHENMFWYRQDPGLGLRLIYFSYDVKMKEKGDIPEGYSVSREKKERFSLILESASTNQTSMYLCASREPDIGTGASGNTIYFGEGSWLTVV.

The chain combines TRBV15 with TRBJ1-5; D not resolved. Germline V gives CDR1 LNHNV, CDR2 YYDKDF (reference sequence). CDR3 length: 12 amino acids. Trimming took 0 bases from V and 7 from J, leaving 4 bases between them. The CDR3 DNA follows: TGTGCCACCAGCAGAGATTGGCAGCCCCAGCATTTT. Translation gives CATSRDWQPQHF.

CDR3 nucleotides: TGTGCCAGCAGTTTCGGGACATACAATGAGCAGTTCTTC. Its translation: CASSFGTYNEQFF. The chain joins TRBV5-4 to TRBJ2-1; tentatively, D is TRBD1 (6 bases). Looked up from germline, CDR1 is SGHNT and CDR2 is YYREEE (reference sequence). The CDR3 runs 13 residues. Between the trimmed V and J ends, which lost 5 bases and 4 bases, there was a span of 10 bases.

The chain employs TRBV29-1 and TRBJ2-2; 11 bases are shared with TRBD1. Unmatched junction bases numbered 4, after V lost 4 bases and J lost 3 bases. The CDR3 contains 15 residues. CDR1 and CDR2 (germline): SQVTM, ANQGSEA. The DNA of the CDR3 is TGCAGCGTTGCAGGACAGGGGGCTGACACCGGGGAGCTGTTTTTT. Amino acid sequence: CSVAGQGADTGELFF.

This sequence joins TRBV28 and TRBJ2-1; 8 bases match TRBD2. The germline V gene has CDR1 MDHEN and CDR2 SYDVKM. The CDR3 totals 15 residues. The V gene end was trimmed by 6 bases and the J gene end by 4 bases; junction bases not matched to a gene: 8. DNA for the CDR3: TGTGCCAGCAGGCTTGACGGGAGGGTGTACAATGAGCAGTTCTTC. It specifies CASRLDGRVYNEQFF.

This clone was observed a single time. The rearrangement uses TRBV6-1 and TRBJ2-2; D gene unclear. This CDR3 spans 14 amino acids. Looked up from germline, CDR1 is MNHNS and CDR2 is SASEGT. V shed 1 base and J shed 3 bases, with 6 bases lying between them. CDR3 region: CASSEEPYTGELFF. CDR3 sequence (DNA): TGTGCCAGCAGTGAAGAACCATACACCGGGGAGCTGTTTTTT.

This clone showed up just once. The chain employs TRBV3-1 (or the pseudogene TRBV3-2) and TRBJ1-2; 7 bases align to TRBD1. The CDR3 is made up of 15 amino acids. The J segment lost 4 bases and the V segment lost 1 base, leaving 6 bases of the junction unmatched. Germline CDR1 and CDR2: LGHDT and YNNKEL (reference sequence). CDR3: CASSQGGTAPYGYTF. The CDR3 DNA reads TGTGCCAGCAGCCAAGGGGGGACAGCACCCTATGGCTACACCTTC.

This chain joins TRBV7-8 and TRBJ2-7; 11 positions match TRBD2. This CDR3 region has 16 residues. The germline V gene encodes CDR1 SGHVS and CDR2 FQNEAQ. V lost 1 base to trimming and J lost 2 bases; unmatched junction nucleotides: 4. The CDR3 DNA reads as TGTGCCAGCAGCTTAGGGGGGGGACTAGCGGCCTACGAGCAGTACTTC. It yields the protein CASSLGGGLAAYEQYF.

This clone appeared once. The chain has TRBV3-1 (or the pseudogene TRBV3-2) and TRBJ2-7; no clear D gene. Looked up from germline, CDR1 is LGHDT and CDR2 is YNNKEL (reference sequence). The ends were cut back, 0 bases at V and 4 bases at J, with 1 base in the middle. The CDR3 spans 11 residues. The CDR3 coding sequence is TGTGCCAGCAGCCAAGATTACGAGCAGTACTTC. It yields the protein CASSQDYEQYF.

This chain links TRBV5-3 with TRBJ1-5, with D unresolved. TRBV5-3 is identified as an open reading frame with a role that is uncertain. This CDR3 is built from 14 residues. V was pared by 4 bases and J by 5 bases, with 13 bases between. The CDR3 loop is CARSPSNVDQPQHF. CDR3 DNA: TGTGCCAGAAGCCCCTCAAATGTTGATCAGCCCCAGCATTTT.

The J gene is TRBJ1-1, the V gene TRBV30; D might be TRBD1 (6 bases). CDR1 and CDR2 from the germline V gene are GTSNPN and SVGIG (reference sequence). CDR3 length: 14 residues. V shed 2 bases and J shed 6 bases, with 16 bases lying between them. The CDR3 is CAWSKLGAAAEAFF. CDR3 bases: TGTGCCTGGAGTAAGCTGGGGGCCGCGGCTGAAGCTTTCTTT.

This clone was detected once. This rearrangement joins TRBV5-1 to TRBJ1-2, with 9 positions matching TRBD1. Trimming took 2 bases from V and 6 from J; bases not matched to a gene: 8. Germline assignment: CDR1 SGHRS and CDR2 YFSETQ. The CDR3 has 15 amino acids. The CDR3 DNA is TGCGCCAGCAGCTTAAAACAGGGGGCGCATAATGGCTACACCTTC. Its protein is CASSLKQGAHNGYTF.

This chain connects TRBV19 to TRBJ1-1; D remains unclear. Trimming cost V 3 bases and J 9 bases, with 14 bases left between them. CDR3 size: 13 residues. Germline V gene data show CDR1 as LNHDA and CDR2 as SQIVND (reference sequence). CDR3: CASSIQRESQAFF. The CDR3 DNA sequence: TGTGCCAGTAGTATTCAAAGGGAGAGTCAAGCTTTCTTT.